These T cell receptor beta chains were read from a single sample in a study of blood T cells in healthy people across ages. TCRdb ran MiXCR on the 5' RACE reads and lists one entry per CDR3 protein. The sample yields roughly 800,000 distinct CDR3 sequences, about three fifths seen once. Material: blood. Source of these receptors: a man between 25 and 39 years old in good health. CDR3s include the opening cysteine and the closing phenylalanine or tryptophan. A D gene is named only where the DNA matches it firmly. Some rows mark clone size as missing; the rest say once, few, many or name a class of expanded clone.

V	size	D	J	DNA	CDR3
TRBV14	once	NA	TRBJ1-2	TGTGCCAGCAGCCAAGGGTTCGGCAGGACCAACTATGGCTACACCTTC	CASSQGFGRTNYGYTF
TRBV25-1	NA	NA	TRBJ2-7	TGTGCCAGCAGTGCCGAGGGGCGCGGCGAGCAGTACTTC	CASSAEGRGEQYF
TRBV5-5	few	NA	TRBJ2-1	TGTGCCAGCAGCTTTGGGAATAGCGGATACAATGAGCAGTTCTTC	CASSFGNSGYNEQFF
TRBV12-5	few	NA	TRBJ1-2	TGTGCTAGTCTCGGGCCTCAGGCTAACTATGGCTACACCTTC	CASLGPQANYGYTF
TRBV10-3	NA	NA	TRBJ2-3	TGTGCCATCGGGGAACAGGATACGCAGTATTTT	CAIGEQDTQYF
TRBV2	NA	TRBD2	TRBJ2-1	TGTGCCAGCTATCGGGGGTCACTAGCGCGACGTAACAATGAGCAGTTCTTC	CASYRGSLARRNNEQFF
TRBV20-1	NA	NA	TRBJ2-7	TGCAGTGCTAGAGGACTTTTGTCCTACGAGCAGTACTTC	CSARGLLSYEQYF
TRBV7-9	NA	NA	TRBJ2-2	TGTGCCAGCAGCTTAGGACAGGGAGGAACCGGGGAGCTGTTTTTT	CASSLGQGGTGELFF
TRBV29-1	few	NA	TRBJ2-5	TGCAGCGTTGGGGAAGAGGGCAGGCAGTACTTC	CSVGEEGRQYF
TRBV7-9	NA	NA	TRBJ2-6	TGTGCCAGCAGCCCCCCCCGGAGTGAGGCCAACGTCCTGACTTTC	CASSPPRSEANVLTF
TRBV6-2/TRBV6-3	NA	TRBD2	TRBJ2-3	TGTGCCAGCAGTTACGAGCGGGAACAACTCACAGATACGCAGTATTTT	CASSYEREQLTDTQYF
TRBV27	NA	NA	TRBJ2-1	TGTGCCAGCAGTGTAAGCGTGGGGGTCAATGAGCAGTTCTTC	CASSVSVGVNEQFF
TRBV12-3/TRBV12-4	NA	TRBD1	TRBJ2-1	TGTGCCAGCAGTTACGGAGCTCACAGGGGAGATTCCTACAATGAGCAGTTCTTC	CASSYGAHRGDSYNEQFF
TRBV6-1	NA	NA	TRBJ2-5	TGTGCCAGCAAGACGGGACCCGGATACCAAGAGACCCAGTACTTC	CASKTGPGYQETQYF
TRBV11-2	NA	TRBD2	TRBJ2-2	TGTGCCAGCAGCCTCCTAGCGGGGAACACCGGGGAGCTGTTTTTT	CASSLLAGNTGELFF
TRBV20-1	NA	NA	TRBJ1-5	TGCAGTGCTAGAGACCCGGGGGGAGGCAATCAGCCCCAGCATTTT	CSARDPGGGNQPQHF
TRBV12-3/TRBV12-4	once	NA	TRBJ1-2	TGTGCCAGCAGTTTGAACAGTATCTCCTATGGCTACACCTTC	CASSLNSISYGYTF
TRBV27	NA	NA	TRBJ2-5	TGTGCCAGCAGTTTATCGAGTGGGTCTGGGGGGCACGAGACCCAGTACTTC	CASSLSSGSGGHETQYF
TRBV6-2/TRBV6-3	NA	NA	TRBJ2-7	TGTGCCAGCAGTTATATGGCTAGACGGGGAGGCGAGCAGTACTTC	CASSYMARRGGEQYF